This TCR beta chain was recorded in a study of blood T cell repertoires in COVID-19. Overall study context: Donors in the United States, Italy and Spain gave samples during acute or convalescent COVID-19. PBMCs, B-cell-depleted T cells, or T cells provided the cDNA or gDNA that made up the material.

With 2 bases clipped from V and 2 bases from J, the junction kept 6 bases outside the gene matches. This CDR3 region has 17 residues. Germline V CDR1 and CDR2: SGHNT, YENEEA. In the original analysis: Quantification of nucleated cells was approximated via reference gene primer amplification. Assay: immunoSEQ multiplex PCR; the TCRdb copy retains only in-frame clones and omits some. V, J and clone size are taken as reported in that table, and D and trimming were inferred from the DNA itself. The sample shows tens of thousands of clones, 87% of them seen only once. The genes are TRBV11-3 and TRBJ1-3, with 10 bases lining up with TRBD1. The sample consisted of peripheral blood. The receptor's source is a man older than 75 with active COVID-19. CDR3 sequence (DNA): TGTGCCAGCAGCTTAATTCGCGGGACAGGGGCTGGAAACACCATATATTTT. This gives the protein CASSLIRGTGAGNTIYF.